This T cell receptor beta chain was captured in a study of early T cells in non-severe SARS-CoV-2 infection. For the study at large: Sequencing was performed on bulk RNA from unsorted whole blood, leaving chains unpaired.

This CDR3 has 17 residues. Germline loops: CDR1 LNHNV, CDR2 YYDKDF (reference sequence). J was trimmed by 5 bases and V by 2 bases; bases with no gene match: 12. TCRdb recomputed calls from the 5' RACE reads with MiXCR, one row per CDR3 protein. Counted here are about 33,000 distinct CDR3 sequences, around 5.7% occurring once; the ten biggest clones make up around 5%. Study-wide findings and caveats: Comparison of clonotypes with VDJdb favored anti-spike CD8 responses while missing private and CD4 specificities.

This clonotype occurred many times. Its antigen remains unknown. The sample comprised whole blood. The receptor was derived from an adult who was a healthcare worker with PCR-confirmed SARS-CoV-2 infection or an uninfected control (not recorded which). This chain uses TRBV15 with TRBJ2-1; 7 bases match TRBD1. DNA for the CDR3: TGTGCCACCAGCAGATCCCGAAGACAGGGAGAGAACAATGAGCAGTTCTTC. Its translation: CATSRSRRQGENNEQFF.